Below, 2 T cell receptor beta chains from the same sample are listed, as sequenced in a study of STAT5B mutations in CD4+ large granular lymphocyte leukemia. Profiling relied on immunoSEQ multiplex PCR, and the TCRdb table lists in-frame clones only, not all of them. The repertoire includes approximately 33,000 clones, roughly three quarters of them detected once, and 2.7% sits in the top ten. Sequences were obtained from CD4+ T cells from blood buffy coats. These receptor sequences come from a human donor in good health.

In its sample, this clone was seen a few times. In DNA form, the CDR3 reads TGTGCCATCAGTGCAGGACAGGGGGGGTTCGGTGAAGCTTTCTTT. It translates to CAISAGQGGFGEAFF. The rearrangement links TRBV10-3 to TRBJ1-1; 10 nucleotides align to TRBD1. This CDR3 is 15 amino acids long. Germline assignment: CDR1 ENHRY and CDR2 SYGVKD. V lost 4 bases to trimming and J lost 7 bases; unmatched junction nucleotides: 9.

The V call is TRBV18, the J call TRBJ1-3; D not certain. Germline V gives CDR1 KGHSH, CDR2 LQKENI. V lost 0 bases and J lost 0, with 6 bases in between. This CDR3 region has 15 residues. CDR3 DNA sequence: TGTGCCAGCTCACCACCGACCAACTCTGGAAACACCATATATTTT. Amino acid sequence: CASSPPTNSGNTIYF.